The rows below give T cell receptor beta chains drawn from one sample of a study of cytomegalovirus exposure and HLA in healthy donors. TCRdb keeps only in-frame clones here, not all; method: immunoSEQ multiplex PCR. The sample includes about 120,000 clones, less than 85% of them seen just once. The sample was PBMCs. These receptor sequences come from a male donor in good health and CMV-seronegative. Both conserved end residues are part of each CDR3. Each record gives: D gene, V gene, CDR3 length, J gene, clone size, CDR3 DNA, CDR3 protein. D genes are given only for firm matches. Rows may omit the clone size; those that give it use once, few, many or a size class.

>TRBD1|TRBV7-2|15|TRBJ2-2|NA
TGTGCCAGCAGCTTCGGGACAGTAAACACCGGGGAGCTGTTTTTT
CASSFGTVNTGELFF
>TRBD2|TRBV7-9|17|TRBJ2-1|few
TGTTCCAGCTCATTTACGGGACTAGCGGTACCTTCCAATGAGCAGTTCTTC
CSSSFTGLAVPSNEQFF
>TRBD1|TRBV4-1|16|TRBJ2-1|NA
TGCGCCAGCAGCCACCCGACAGGGGGGAACTACAATGAGCAGTTCTTC
CASSHPTGGNYNEQFF
>TRBD1|TRBV19|15|TRBJ2-7|NA
TGTGCCAGTCGACCCGGGACAGGGGGTCCCTACGAGCAGTACTTC
CASRPGTGGPYEQYF
>TRBD1|TRBV5-4|13|TRBJ1-2|NA
TGTGCCAGCTTCCTTACAGGGGATCGTGGCTACACCTTC
CASFLTGDRGYTF
>TRBD2|TRBV19|14|TRBJ2-7|NA
TGTGCCAGTAGTATTACTAGCGGAAACTACGAGCAGTACTTC
CASSITSGNYEQYF
>NA|TRBV13|13|TRBJ2-1|once
TGTGCCAGCAGCTTAGGCCGAGGTAATGAGCAGTTCTTC
CASSLGRGNEQFF
>TRBD2|TRBV27|14|TRBJ2-2|NA
TGTGCCAGCAGTTCGCCAGGGAGGGCCGGGGAGCTGTTTTTT
CASSSPGRAGELFF
>NA|TRBV28|14|TRBJ1-6|once
TGTGCCAGCACCTCGGGGTCGATTAATTCACCCCTCCACTTT
CASTSGSINSPLHF
>NA|TRBV4-3|13|TRBJ2-1|NA
TGCGCCAGCAGCCACGACCGAGGGAATGAGCAGTTCTTC
CASSHDRGNEQFF
>TRBD1|TRBV9|14|TRBJ2-2|NA
TGTGCCAGCAGCTTTGACAGGGGCACCGGGGAGCTGTTTTTT
CASSFDRGTGELFF
>TRBD1|TRBV5-4|14|TRBJ1-2|few
TGTGCCAGCAGCGGGTGGACAGGAAACTATGGCTACACCTTC
CASSGWTGNYGYTF
>NA|TRBV5-6|12|TRBJ1-1|NA
TGTGCCAGCCACAGGGTGGACACTGAAGCTTTCTTT
CASHRVDTEAFF
>NA|TRBV11-3|17|TRBJ2-4|NA
TGTGCCAGCAGCTTAGAACAGGCCAGACAAGCCAAAAACATTCAGTACTTC
CASSLEQARQAKNIQYF
>NA|TRBV7-6|13|TRBJ2-1|NA
TGTGCCAGCAGCTTAGGGGCCCGAGCTGAGCAGTTCTTC
CASSLGARAEQFF
>TRBD2|TRBV2|15|TRBJ2-1|NA
TGTGCCAGCAGTGGCCAGCGGGAGGGGGGGAATGAGCAGTTCTTC
CASSGQREGGNEQFF
>NA|TRBV5-1|15|TRBJ1-1|NA
TGCGCCAGCAGCTTGGTAATGGGGCTTGCCACTGAAGCTTTCTTT
CASSLVMGLATEAFF
>NA|TRBV30|11|TRBJ2-1|NA
TGTGCCTGGAGTGTACTTGTTGAGCAGTTCTTC
CAWSVLVEQFF
>NA|TRBV10-3|15|TRBJ1-4|NA
TGTGCCACCAAAACAGGGAATGCAACTAATGAAAAACTGTTTTTT
CATKTGNATNEKLFF
>NA|TRBV7-9|12|TRBJ2-7|NA
TGTTCCAGCAGCTATCAGGGTGGCGAGCAGTACTTC
CSSSYQGGEQYF
>TRBD1|TRBV19|14|TRBJ1-1|NA
TGTGCCAGTTCGTGGACAGGACCGAACACTGAAGCTTTCTTT
CASSWTGPNTEAFF
>NA|TRBV7-9|14|TRBJ2-1|NA
TGTTCCAGCAGGCCGGACAAGGTTAATAATGAGCAGTTCTTC
CSSRPDKVNNEQFF
>NA|TRBV7-5|19|TRBJ1-5|NA
TGTGTCAGAAGCTTAGCGCGCAGGAAGGATGCTAATAGCAATCAGCCCCAGCATTTT
CVRSLARRKDANSNQPQHF
>NA|TRBV2|15|TRBJ1-2|NA
TGTGCCAGCAGCTTACGAGGCCCGCAGGGCTATGGCTACACCTTC
CASSLRGPQGYGYTF
>NA|TRBV19|14|TRBJ1-6|NA
TGTGCCAGTAGTTGGGCGCCAGGTAATTCACCCCTCCACTTT
CASSWAPGNSPLHF
>NA|TRBV2|17|TRBJ2-7|NA
TGTGCCAGCAGTCCAAAAGGGATAGCGGTGAGCTCCTACGAGCAGTACTTC
CASSPKGIAVSSYEQYF
>NA|TRBV29-1|15|TRBJ2-3|NA
TGCAGCGTTGATACTTGGCTTGGGGGCACTGATACGCAGTATTTT
CSVDTWLGGTDTQYF
>NA|TRBV30|12|TRBJ1-2|NA
TGTGCCTGGACTGGGGGGAACTATGGCTACACCTTC
CAWTGGNYGYTF
>TRBD1|TRBV2|15|TRBJ2-7|NA
TGTGCCAGCAGAGAAATGGGACAGGGATCCTACGAGCAGTACTTC
CASREMGQGSYEQYF
>TRBD2|TRBV28|14|TRBJ2-5|NA
TGTGCCACCCGTAGCGGGGGTTACCAAGAGACCCAGTACTTC
CATRSGGYQETQYF
>NA|TRBV23-1|13|TRBJ1-1|NA
TGCGCCAGCAGTCCCAGGAAGGGGTCTGAAGCTTTCTTT
CASSPRKGSEAFF
>NA|TRBV10-3|14|TRBJ1-5|NA
TGTGCCATCAGTGAGTCGATCAGTACTCAGCCCCAGCATTTT
CAISESISTQPQHF
>TRBD1|TRBV28|14|TRBJ2-7|NA
TGTGCCAGCAGAGTTCGGGCACAGGGGGCCGAGCAGTACTTC
CASRVRAQGAEQYF
>NA|TRBV27|13|TRBJ2-7|NA
TGTGCCAGCAGTTTCCAGAGCGTGGGCGAGCAGTACTTC
CASSFQSVGEQYF
>NA|TRBV5-4|13|TRBJ1-2|NA
TGTGCCAGCAGCCTCGACAGGTTTTATGGCTACACCTTC
CASSLDRFYGYTF
>NA|TRBV4-2|15|TRBJ1-1|NA
TGTGCCAGCAGCCAAGATTTACAGGGTCCCACTGAAGCTTTCTTT
CASSQDLQGPTEAFF
>TRBD1|TRBV19|16|TRBJ1-5|many
TGTGCCAGTAGTCACCAGGGACAGTTTAGCAATCAGCCCCAGCATTTT
CASSHQGQFSNQPQHF
>NA|TRBV5-6|15|TRBJ2-7|NA
TGTGCCAGCAGCACCTTAGACAGAATTTCCTACGAGCAGTACTTC
CASSTLDRISYEQYF
>NA|TRBV9|15|TRBJ1-6|NA
TGTGCCAGCAGCCAACTAGGGTGGGATAATTCACCCCTCCACTTT
CASSQLGWDNSPLHF
>TRBD2|TRBV18|17|TRBJ2-1|NA
TGTGCCAGCTCACCCTCCCTAGCGGGGGGAAGATACAATGAGCAGTTCTTC
CASSPSLAGGRYNEQFF
>NA|TRBV4-1|17|TRBJ2-7|NA
TGCGCCAGCAGCCAAGATCTTGAAGGGGAGGCCTCCTACGAGCAGTACTTC
CASSQDLEGEASYEQYF
>TRBD1|TRBV5-1|16|TRBJ2-7|NA
TGCGCCAGCAGTCACTCCAGGGGGTTTAACTCCTACGAGCAGTACTTC
CASSHSRGFNSYEQYF
>TRBD1|TRBV11-3|15|TRBJ2-2|NA
TGTGCCAGCAGCCCGGGACAGGGGGCAGCCGGGGAGCTGTTTTTT
CASSPGQGAAGELFF
>NA|TRBV10-3|15|TRBJ1-5|NA
TGTGCCATCAGTGAGTCGGTACTTAGCAATCAGCCCCAGCATTTT
CAISESVLSNQPQHF
>NA|TRBV25-1|14|TRBJ1-2|once
TGTGCCAGCAGTGAACCGGGGGGGATGAGGCGCTACACCTTC
CASSEPGGMRRYTF
>TRBD1|TRBV5-4|15|TRBJ2-7|NA
TGTGCCAGCAGCTCGGGGAGACAGGGGGTCTACGAGCAGTACTTC
CASSSGRQGVYEQYF
>NA|TRBV19|12|TRBJ1-2|NA
TGTGCCAGTAGTAAACAGAGCTATGGCTACACCTTC
CASSKQSYGYTF
>TRBD1|TRBV2|16|TRBJ1-3|NA
TGTGCCAGCAGTGAAGTGACAGGGGGCTTTGGAAACACCATATATTTT
CASSEVTGGFGNTIYF
>TRBD1|TRBV28|15|TRBJ1-4|once
TGTGCCAGCAGTTACGGGGGACAGGGGAATGAAAAACTGTTTTTT
CASSYGGQGNEKLFF
>TRBD2|TRBV7-9|15|TRBJ2-2|few
TGTGCCAGCAGCTTAACTAGCGGAAACACCGGGGAGCTGTTTTTT
CASSLTSGNTGELFF
>NA|TRBV9|17|TRBJ2-5|NA
TGTGCCAGCAGCGTAGAGGGAAGCGGAGGCCCCCAAGAGACCCAGTACTTC
CASSVEGSGGPQETQYF
>TRBD1|TRBV10-1|15|TRBJ2-7|NA
TGCGCCAGCAGTGCAAGTTGGACAGGGGGCTACGAGCAGTACTTC
CASSASWTGGYEQYF
>TRBD1|TRBV19|13|TRBJ1-2|NA
TGTGCCAGTAGTCGGGACAGGGGCTATGGCTACACCTTC
CASSRDRGYGYTF
>TRBD2|TRBV7-2|15|TRBJ2-1|NA
TGTGCCAGCAGCCTTAGCGGGAGGGTTCACAATGAGCAGTTCTTC
CASSLSGRVHNEQFF
>TRBD2|TRBV27|17|TRBJ2-1|NA
TGTGCCAGCAGGCAACTCCGGACTAGCGGAATCCACAATGAGCAGTTCTTC
CASRQLRTSGIHNEQFF